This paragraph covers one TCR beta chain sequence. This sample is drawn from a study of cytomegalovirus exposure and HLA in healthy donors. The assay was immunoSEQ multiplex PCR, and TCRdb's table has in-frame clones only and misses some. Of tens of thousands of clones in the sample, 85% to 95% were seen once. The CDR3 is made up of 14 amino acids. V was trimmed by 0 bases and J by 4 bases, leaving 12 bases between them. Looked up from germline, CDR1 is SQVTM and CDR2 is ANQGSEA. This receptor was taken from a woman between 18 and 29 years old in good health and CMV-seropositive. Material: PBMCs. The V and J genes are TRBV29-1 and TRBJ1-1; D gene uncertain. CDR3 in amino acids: CSVEDVRSGTEAFF. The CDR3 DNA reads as TGCAGCGTTGAAGATGTACGCAGTGGCACTGAAGCTTTCTTT.